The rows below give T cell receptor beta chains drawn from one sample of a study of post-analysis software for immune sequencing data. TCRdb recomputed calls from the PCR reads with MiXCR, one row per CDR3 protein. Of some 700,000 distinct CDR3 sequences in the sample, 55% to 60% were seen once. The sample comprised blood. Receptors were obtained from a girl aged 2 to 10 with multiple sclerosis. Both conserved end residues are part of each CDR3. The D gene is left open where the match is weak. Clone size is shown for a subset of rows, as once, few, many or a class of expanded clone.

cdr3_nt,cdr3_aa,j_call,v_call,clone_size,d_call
TGCAGCGAGACAGGGGTTAAGAACACCGGGGAGCTGTTTTTT,CSETGVKNTGELFF,TRBJ2-2,TRBV29-1,-,TRBD1
TGCAGTGCTACCCACAGCTACAATAACTATGGCTACACCTTC,CSATHSYNNYGYTF,TRBJ1-2,TRBV20-1,-,-
TGCAGCGTTGACCTACAGGGGCCGGGGACTGAAGCTTTCTTT,CSVDLQGPGTEAFF,TRBJ1-1,TRBV29-1,-,TRBD1
TGTGCCAGCAGCTTAATAGGACGAGTACCCACAGATACGCAGTATTTT,CASSLIGRVPTDTQYF,TRBJ2-3,TRBV9,few,-
TGCAGCGCCACTACCCCACAGGCCAGCACAGATACGCAGTATTTT,CSATTPQASTDTQYF,TRBJ2-3,TRBV20-1,few,-
TGTGCCAGCAGTTTAGAGGGGGCCGGCACAGATACGCAGTATTTT,CASSLEGAGTDTQYF,TRBJ2-3,TRBV12-3/TRBV12-4,few,TRBD1
TGTGCCAGCAGTTTCTCGGCGACTAGCGGGGGGCCCTACAATGAGCAGTTCTTC,CASSFSATSGGPYNEQFF,TRBJ2-1,TRBV27,-,TRBD2
TGTGCCAGCAGCTTAGAGGGTCAGCCCCAGCATTTT,CASSLEGQPQHF,TRBJ1-5,TRBV7-8,many,-
TGCAGTGCTCTGGGACTAGCGAATAACAATGAGCAGTTCTTC,CSALGLANNNEQFF,TRBJ2-1,TRBV20-1,few,TRBD2
TGTGCCAGCAGCTATAGTGGGAGGACAGACTACGAGCAGTACTTC,CASSYSGRTDYEQYF,TRBJ2-7,TRBV13,once,-
TGCAGTGCCAGGACCGCAGACAATGAGCAGTTCTTC,CSARTADNEQFF,TRBJ2-1,TRBV20-1,-,-
TGCAGCGTTGGGACAGGGGATTCGGCCCTCCACTTT,CSVGTGDSALHF,TRBJ1-6,TRBV29-1,-,TRBD1
TGCAGTGCTCAGCGGGGGACAGACTATGGCTACACCTTC,CSAQRGTDYGYTF,TRBJ1-2,TRBV20-1,-,TRBD1
TGTGCCAGCACTGGTAACAGGGACGGAGAGACCCAGTACTTC,CASTGNRDGETQYF,TRBJ2-5,TRBV11-2,-,-
TGCAGTGCTAGAGATGGGCGGGGGCAATACAATGAGCAGTTCTTC,CSARDGRGQYNEQFF,TRBJ2-1,TRBV20-1,-,-
TGCGCCAGCAACTTGTTATTGGGGAATGAGCAGTTCTTC,CASNLLLGNEQFF,TRBJ2-1,TRBV5-1,-,-
TGTGCCAGCAGTTATGGGACAGGTAGAGAGACCCAGTACTTC,CASSYGTGRETQYF,TRBJ2-5,TRBV6-5,-,TRBD1
TGTGCCAGCAGCTCGACAGGGGGGTACACAGATACGCAGTATTTT,CASSSTGGYTDTQYF,TRBJ2-3,TRBV7-2,-,TRBD1